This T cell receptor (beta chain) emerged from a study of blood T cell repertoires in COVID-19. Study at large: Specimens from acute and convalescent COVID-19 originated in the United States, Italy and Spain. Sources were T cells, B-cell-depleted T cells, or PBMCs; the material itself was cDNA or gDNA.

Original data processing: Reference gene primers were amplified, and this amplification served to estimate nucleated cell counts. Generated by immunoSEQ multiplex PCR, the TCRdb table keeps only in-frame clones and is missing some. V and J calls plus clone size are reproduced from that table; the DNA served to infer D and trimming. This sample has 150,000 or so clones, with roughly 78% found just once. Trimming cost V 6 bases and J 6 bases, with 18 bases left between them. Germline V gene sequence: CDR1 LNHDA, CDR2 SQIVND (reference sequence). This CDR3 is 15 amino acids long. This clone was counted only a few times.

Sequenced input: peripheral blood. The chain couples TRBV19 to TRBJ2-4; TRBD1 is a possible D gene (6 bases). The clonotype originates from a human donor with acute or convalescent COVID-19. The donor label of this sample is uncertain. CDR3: CASSSDGGTLNIQYF. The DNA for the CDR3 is TGTGCCAGTAGCAGCGATGGGGGCACCCTAAACATTCAGTACTTC.